Listed below are T cell receptor beta chains from one sample, sequenced in a study of blood T cell repertoires in COVID-19. Sequenced by immunoSEQ multiplex PCR; TCRdb stores in-frame clones only, minus some. The sample has 250,000 or so clones; around 90% are singletons. What was sequenced was peripheral blood. These receptors all stem from a woman aged 60-75 years with COVID-19, enrolled during active disease. The CDR3 runs from the conserved cysteine through the conserved F or W. The D gene is left open where the match is weak. Some rows mark clone size as missing; the rest say once, few, many or name a class of expanded clone.

clone_size: -; d_call: -; v_call: TRBV13; j_call: TRBJ1-2; cdr3_nt: TGTGCCAGCAGCTCCCGGGTATGGGGCTACACCTTC; cdr3_aa: CASSSRVWGYTF
clone_size: -; d_call: -; v_call: TRBV7-9; j_call: TRBJ1-2; cdr3_nt: TGTGCCAGCAGCGCAGGTGAGGGTGGCTACACCTTC; cdr3_aa: CASSAGEGGYTF
clone_size: -; d_call: -; v_call: TRBV2; j_call: TRBJ1-5; cdr3_nt: TGTGCCAGCAAAACGGGAGGGCAGGGTCAGCCCCAGCATTTT; cdr3_aa: CASKTGGQGQPQHF
clone_size: -; d_call: TRBD2; v_call: TRBV19; j_call: TRBJ2-3; cdr3_nt: TGTGCCAGTATTAGTAATAGCGGGGGGGCCCCCAGCACAGATACGCAGTATTTT; cdr3_aa: CASISNSGGAPSTDTQYF
clone_size: -; d_call: TRBD1; v_call: TRBV6-2/TRBV6-3; j_call: TRBJ2-5; cdr3_nt: TGTGCCAGCAGTTACACAGACAGGGTTCAAGAGACCCAGTACTTC; cdr3_aa: CASSYTDRVQETQYF
clone_size: -; d_call: -; v_call: TRBV11-2; j_call: TRBJ1-6; cdr3_nt: TGTGCCAGCAGCTTAGAAACTTACTCCTATAATTCACCCCTCCACTTT; cdr3_aa: CASSLETYSYNSPLHF
clone_size: -; d_call: TRBD2; v_call: TRBV10-3; j_call: TRBJ2-1; cdr3_nt: TGTGCCATCAGTGACCTACGGGGGGGCTACAATGAGCAGTTCTTC; cdr3_aa: CAISDLRGGYNEQFF
clone_size: -; d_call: -; v_call: TRBV18; j_call: TRBJ1-3; cdr3_nt: TGTGCCAGCTCACCAGGGGAGGCTGGAAACACCATATATTTT; cdr3_aa: CASSPGEAGNTIYF
clone_size: once; d_call: -; v_call: TRBV6-5; j_call: TRBJ1-2; cdr3_nt: TGTGCCAGCAGTCCCCACACAGGAGGCTACACCTTC; cdr3_aa: CASSPHTGGYTF
clone_size: -; d_call: -; v_call: TRBV6-2/TRBV6-3; j_call: TRBJ1-5; cdr3_nt: TGTGCCAGCAGTAACCCCGGGGGGCAGTTCAATCAGCCCCAGCATTTT; cdr3_aa: CASSNPGGQFNQPQHF
clone_size: -; d_call: TRBD1; v_call: TRBV7-2; j_call: TRBJ2-7; cdr3_nt: TGTGCCAGCAGCAAGGACAGGGCGTACGAGCAGTACTTC; cdr3_aa: CASSKDRAYEQYF
clone_size: -; d_call: -; v_call: TRBV5-1; j_call: TRBJ2-2; cdr3_nt: TGCGCCAGCAGCTTACAGGCCACGAACACCGGGGAGCTGTTTTTT; cdr3_aa: CASSLQATNTGELFF
clone_size: -; d_call: TRBD2; v_call: TRBV4-3; j_call: TRBJ2-3; cdr3_nt: TGCGCCAGCAGCTTTGGGACTAGCGGGGAGGTAGATACGCAGTATTTT; cdr3_aa: CASSFGTSGEVDTQYF
clone_size: once; d_call: -; v_call: TRBV7-9; j_call: TRBJ1-1; cdr3_nt: TGTGCCAGCAGCTTAAATACAGGGAACACTGAAGCTTTCTTT; cdr3_aa: CASSLNTGNTEAFF
clone_size: -; d_call: -; v_call: TRBV19; j_call: TRBJ1-6; cdr3_nt: TGTGCCAGTAGTACTCAGGGAAATAATTCACCCCTCCACTTT; cdr3_aa: CASSTQGNNSPLHF
clone_size: -; d_call: -; v_call: TRBV30; j_call: TRBJ1-2; cdr3_nt: TGTGCCTGGGGTGTTCCGGGGTATGGCTACACCTTC; cdr3_aa: CAWGVPGYGYTF
clone_size: -; d_call: -; v_call: TRBV7-3; j_call: TRBJ1-2; cdr3_nt: TGTGCCAGCAGCCCCCAGCAGGGTTTGCATGGCTACACCTTC; cdr3_aa: CASSPQQGLHGYTF
clone_size: -; d_call: TRBD2; v_call: TRBV6-2/TRBV6-3; j_call: TRBJ2-5; cdr3_nt: TGTGCCAGCAGTTACACGGGGGGGCGGGAGACCCAGTACTTC; cdr3_aa: CASSYTGGRETQYF
clone_size: -; d_call: -; v_call: TRBV2; j_call: TRBJ1-6; cdr3_nt: TGTGCCAGCTGCGGACGGACTCGGACCCTCCACTTT; cdr3_aa: CASCGRTRTLHF
clone_size: -; d_call: TRBD2; v_call: TRBV7-6; j_call: TRBJ2-1; cdr3_nt: TGTGCCAGCAGCCCCCCCGGGGGGGCGGGGTACAATGAGCAGTTCTTC; cdr3_aa: CASSPPGGAGYNEQFF
clone_size: -; d_call: -; v_call: TRBV27; j_call: TRBJ1-6; cdr3_nt: TGTGCCAGCAGTTCCCGTTTAGGGGGAAGGAATTCACCCCTCCACTTT; cdr3_aa: CASSSRLGGRNSPLHF
clone_size: -; d_call: TRBD2; v_call: TRBV19; j_call: TRBJ2-3; cdr3_nt: TGTGCCAGTAGTATAGCTAGCGGGGGGAGGGCGAATACGCAGTATTTT; cdr3_aa: CASSIASGGRANTQYF
clone_size: -; d_call: -; v_call: TRBV7-6; j_call: TRBJ1-1; cdr3_nt: TGTGCCAGCAGCTCCTACCTGGGAGGGCGAGCTGAAGCTTTCTTT; cdr3_aa: CASSSYLGGRAEAFF
clone_size: -; d_call: -; v_call: TRBV7-2; j_call: TRBJ1-4; cdr3_nt: TGTGCCAGCAGCTCCCAACAGAGGGCGGGAAAACTGTTTTTT; cdr3_aa: CASSSQQRAGKLFF
clone_size: -; d_call: -; v_call: TRBV6-5; j_call: TRBJ1-1; cdr3_nt: TGTGCCAGCAGTTACGCGGGGGGCAAGAACACTGAAGCTTTCTTT; cdr3_aa: CASSYAGGKNTEAFF
clone_size: -; d_call: TRBD1; v_call: TRBV10-3; j_call: TRBJ1-4; cdr3_nt: TGTGCCAGCAAGGGGGCTGGAACTAATGAAAAACTGTTTTTT; cdr3_aa: CASKGAGTNEKLFF
clone_size: -; d_call: -; v_call: TRBV6-6; j_call: TRBJ1-5; cdr3_nt: TGTGCCAGCAGTCAACCTTGGAGGTCCTATCAGCCCCAGCATTTT; cdr3_aa: CASSQPWRSYQPQHF
clone_size: once; d_call: -; v_call: TRBV6-2/TRBV6-3; j_call: TRBJ1-5; cdr3_nt: TGTGCCAGCAGTTACTCCCCCGGTTATAGCAATCAGCCCCAGCATTTT; cdr3_aa: CASSYSPGYSNQPQHF
clone_size: -; d_call: -; v_call: TRBV5-1; j_call: TRBJ1-1; cdr3_nt: TGCGCCAGCAGCTTGGGACAGGCCATGAACACTGAAGCTTTCTTT; cdr3_aa: CASSLGQAMNTEAFF
clone_size: once; d_call: TRBD1; v_call: TRBV24-1; j_call: TRBJ2-1; cdr3_nt: TGTGCCACCAGTGATCCACGGGGGACAGGGCCCGTTGATGAGCAGTTCTTC; cdr3_aa: CATSDPRGTGPVDEQFF
clone_size: -; d_call: -; v_call: TRBV12-3/TRBV12-4; j_call: TRBJ1-1; cdr3_nt: TGTGCCAGCAGTCCCCCCTTGACTGAAGCTTTCTTT; cdr3_aa: CASSPPLTEAFF
clone_size: -; d_call: TRBD1; v_call: TRBV5-6; j_call: TRBJ1-2; cdr3_nt: TGTGCCAGCAGCTTCGAGGGGGTCTACAGGGGGCTCCTTAACTATGGCTACACCTTC; cdr3_aa: CASSFEGVYRGLLNYGYTF
clone_size: -; d_call: TRBD1; v_call: TRBV19; j_call: TRBJ2-7; cdr3_nt: TGTGCCAGTAGTATCCAGACAGGGGCCCTACCCTACGAGCAGTACTTC; cdr3_aa: CASSIQTGALPYEQYF
clone_size: -; d_call: TRBD2; v_call: TRBV7-3; j_call: TRBJ2-1; cdr3_nt: TGTGCCAGCAGCTTAACAGGACTAGCGGGGTTTAATGAGCAGTTCTTC; cdr3_aa: CASSLTGLAGFNEQFF
clone_size: -; d_call: -; v_call: TRBV6-5; j_call: TRBJ1-3; cdr3_nt: TGTGCCAGCAGTTCCCCAGGGTTACATCTTGGAAACACCATATATTTT; cdr3_aa: CASSSPGLHLGNTIYF
clone_size: -; d_call: -; v_call: TRBV30; j_call: TRBJ1-5; cdr3_nt: TGTGCCTGGAGTACAGGGCCGGGGGGGCCCCAGCATTTT; cdr3_aa: CAWSTGPGGPQHF
clone_size: -; d_call: -; v_call: TRBV6-4; j_call: TRBJ2-2; cdr3_nt: TGTGCCAGCCGGAATTCGGGGAACACCGGGGAGCTGTTTTTT; cdr3_aa: CASRNSGNTGELFF
clone_size: -; d_call: -; v_call: TRBV7-2; j_call: TRBJ2-1; cdr3_nt: TGTGCCAGCAGCTTACGGCGGGGCCTTAACAATGAGCAGTTCTTC; cdr3_aa: CASSLRRGLNNEQFF
clone_size: -; d_call: -; v_call: TRBV5-1; j_call: TRBJ2-7; cdr3_nt: TGCGCCAGCAGCTTGGAGTTCACGCGGGGATACCCCTACGAGCAGTACTTC; cdr3_aa: CASSLEFTRGYPYEQYF
clone_size: -; d_call: TRBD2; v_call: TRBV7-3; j_call: TRBJ2-1; cdr3_nt: TGTGCCAGCAGCCCTCTAGCGGGGAGTTACAATGAGCAGTTCTTC; cdr3_aa: CASSPLAGSYNEQFF
clone_size: -; d_call: -; v_call: TRBV7-2; j_call: TRBJ1-1; cdr3_nt: TGTGCCAGCAGTCAAAGGACACCAATGAACACTGAAGCTTTCTTT; cdr3_aa: CASSQRTPMNTEAFF
clone_size: -; d_call: -; v_call: TRBV18; j_call: TRBJ2-7; cdr3_nt: TGTGCCAGCTCACCAGGGGCAGGGTCGGCCTACGAGCAGTACTTC; cdr3_aa: CASSPGAGSAYEQYF
clone_size: -; d_call: TRBD2; v_call: TRBV6-1; j_call: TRBJ2-3; cdr3_nt: TGTGCCAGCAGTGTTCTAGCGGGGGGGAGTACAGATACGCAGTATTTT; cdr3_aa: CASSVLAGGSTDTQYF
clone_size: -; d_call: -; v_call: TRBV7-3; j_call: TRBJ2-1; cdr3_nt: TGTGCCAGCAGCCCTGCACAAGATGAGCAGTTCTTC; cdr3_aa: CASSPAQDEQFF
clone_size: -; d_call: -; v_call: TRBV12-3/TRBV12-4; j_call: TRBJ2-3; cdr3_nt: TGTGCCAGCAGCCCTCTCCAGCGGGATACGCAGTATTTT; cdr3_aa: CASSPLQRDTQYF
clone_size: -; d_call: TRBD2; v_call: TRBV10-1; j_call: TRBJ2-2; cdr3_nt: TGCGCCAGCAGTGTCTCCGGGACTAGCGGGGGGGGTAACACCGGGGAGCTGTTTTTT; cdr3_aa: CASSVSGTSGGGNTGELFF
clone_size: -; d_call: -; v_call: TRBV9; j_call: TRBJ1-5; cdr3_nt: TGTGCCAGCAGCGTAGCGGGGGGCGCAGAACAGCCCCAGCATTTT; cdr3_aa: CASSVAGGAEQPQHF
clone_size: -; d_call: -; v_call: TRBV3-1/TRBV3-2; j_call: TRBJ2-7; cdr3_nt: TGTGCCAGCAGCCGGTCCCTAGGGGCCTACGAGCAGTACTTC; cdr3_aa: CASSRSLGAYEQYF
clone_size: -; d_call: TRBD1; v_call: TRBV4-1; j_call: TRBJ1-4; cdr3_nt: TGCGCCAGCAGCCAAGTCGGCAGGGGGGCTAATGAAAAACTGTTTTTT; cdr3_aa: CASSQVGRGANEKLFF
clone_size: -; d_call: -; v_call: TRBV4-2; j_call: TRBJ1-2; cdr3_nt: TGTGCCAGCAGCCAAGATCCCGAAAACATCGATGGCTACACCTTC; cdr3_aa: CASSQDPENIDGYTF